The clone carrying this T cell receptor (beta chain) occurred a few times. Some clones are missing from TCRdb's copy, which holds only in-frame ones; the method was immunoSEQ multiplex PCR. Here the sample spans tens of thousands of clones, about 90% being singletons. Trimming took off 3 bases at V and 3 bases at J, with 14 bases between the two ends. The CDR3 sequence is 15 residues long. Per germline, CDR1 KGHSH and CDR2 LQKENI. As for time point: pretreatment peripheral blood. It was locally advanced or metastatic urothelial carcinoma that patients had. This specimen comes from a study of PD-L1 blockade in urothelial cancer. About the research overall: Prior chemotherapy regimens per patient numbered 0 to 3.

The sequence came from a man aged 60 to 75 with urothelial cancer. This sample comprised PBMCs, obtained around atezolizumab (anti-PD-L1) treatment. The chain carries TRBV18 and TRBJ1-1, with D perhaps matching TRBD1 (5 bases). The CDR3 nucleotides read TGTGCCAGCTCACCCCAAGTAGCAGGGTACACTGAAGCTTTCTTT. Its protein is CASSPQVAGYTEAFF.